Described below is a single TCR beta chain sequence and its context. This clone's antigen is unknown. The read is 3 residues too short to cover the CDR3 end, so that end is filled in from the germline J gene. TCR beta CDR3 regions were amplified by multiplex PCR using the immunoSEQ assay from an average of around 1.2 ug genomic DNA per sample. Primer bias was corrected in the assay by using a complete synthetic TCR repertoire to establish an amplification baseline. Amplicons were sequenced on the Illumina platform. The paper's data handling went like this. Sequences were error-corrected by clustering with frequency ratios and a modified nearest-neighbor algorithm, then analyzed in the immunoSEQ Analyzer with IMGT gene definitions. At each rarefaction depth, TCR richness and evenness were averaged over 20 rarefaction repeats, and samples with fewer sequences than the depth were excluded. Wilcoxon rank sum tests with FDR correction were used to compare V, D and J gene relative abundances between the groups. An intraclass correlation of 90% to 97% for TCR richness and an average of about 73% across 66 gene segments were obtained from the blinded duplicates. This immuneACCESS table, as held by TCRdb, lists in-frame sequences with V and J called but not all clones. Of the missing ones, under half trace to an unresolved V gene in checked studies; the others have no known cause. Clone size and the V and J calls come from that table; the DNA yielded D and trimming. This sample's listing comprises around 41,000 clones. The top ten clones comprise 7.6% of the sample.

V drops 9 bases and J drops 3 bases, leaving 11 bases in between. From its cysteine to its phenylalanine, the CDR3 spans 12 amino acids. Of the CDR3's DNA, 27 bases were read; they are in frame from base 1. The germline V gene (reference sequence) supplies CDR1 LNHDA and CDR2 SQIVND. This record comes from a study of T cells in women clearing cervical HPV infection (dated by TCRdb to the late 2010s). Background for the entire study: The cases were about two dozen women with histologically confirmed HPV16-related CIN3 or worse, and 2 of those women had invasive cancers. Controls were more than 20 women whose single incident HPV16 infection cleared within 12 months without precancer or cancer developing. Blood from cases was collected at the visit at which the lesion was first identified, whereas blood from controls was collected once infection was no longer detected. Among cases, blood sampling came a median of almost 150 days after lesion detection, with an interquartile range of roughly 85 to 230 days. Because only a few women had HLA typing data, the possibility that HLA type acted as a confounder could not be ruled out. The exploratory proof-of-principle case-control study was nested within the Guanacaste HPV Natural History Study in Costa Rica and compared TCR repertoires across cervical HPV16 outcomes. Cases were matched to controls by age within five years and by the year the sample was collected. A median age of approximately 32 years was observed in cases versus 37 to 45 in controls, and no significant differences in baseline characteristics were found. In the parent cohort, 10,000 to 11,000 women aged 18 or older were enrolled in Guanacaste, Costa Rica, during about 1993 to 1995 and then followed for approximately 7 years. Quality controls consisted of five blinded duplicates per group, for a total of roughly 60 samples made up of around 50 participants and some 10 replicates. The full study reports these points: Cases had lower TRBV6-7 relative abundance than controls (approximately 0.11% versus 0.16%; Bonferroni P = 0.0008). Significantly higher TCR repertoire richness was observed in CIN3+ cases than in controls across sequencing depths, whereas no difference in evenness was found. Random forest classifiers combining richness and V gene abundances distinguished cases from controls with an estimated AUC of less than 0.9. Because T-cell numbers per sample were unknown, differences in richness could reflect varying T-cell content rather than repertoire biology. The cross-sectional design could not show whether the associations came before the infection or were a result of it, and neither effector/memory subsets nor HPV-specific T cells were isolated.

Every participant had a single incident cervical HPV16 infection, and women with prevalent HPV16 infections were excluded. Cervical HPV DNA was detected with MY09/MY11 PCR, and genotyping was done by dot-blot hybridization. Roughly 15 mL of heparinized blood were centrifuged, and the buffy coat was aliquoted, frozen at -30°C, then stored at -80°C. QIAGEN kits were used to extract genomic DNA from the buffy coat specimens. The source material was blood buffy coat. This chain joins TRBV19 to TRBJ1-1, with a weak D call of TRBD1 (6 bases match). This TCR was recovered from a woman between 18 and 75 years old with a cervical HPV16 infection that either progressed to CIN3+ or cleared (not recorded which). The part of the CDR3 DNA that was read is TGTGCCAGCGAACAGGGATACACTGAA. It codes for CASEQGYTE. The whole CDR3 sequence reads CASEQGYTEAFF.